The T cell receptor (beta chain) described here comes from a study of blood T cell repertoires in COVID-19. For the study at large: Both acute and convalescent COVID-19 samples were obtained from the United States, Italy and Spain. T cells, B-cell-depleted T cells, or PBMCs supplied cDNA or gDNA.

Seattle participants joined during active infection and were tracked over time. Source study methods: From reference gene primer amplification, estimates of nucleated cell counts were derived. TCRdb keeps only in-frame clones here, not all; method: immunoSEQ multiplex PCR. Clone size and the V and J calls come from that table; the DNA yielded D and trimming. There are about 170,000 clones in the sample; approximately 86% occur only once, and 2% to 3% lies in the top ten. The V gene end was trimmed by 4 bases and the J gene end by 5 bases; junction bases not matched to a gene: 8. The CDR3 sequence is 15 residues long. Germline assignment: CDR1 SGHRS and CDR2 YFSETQ.

Source material: peripheral blood. This clonotype was sampled from a woman aged 80 or older with COVID-19, enrolled during active disease. The rearrangement joins TRBV5-1 to TRBJ1-1; 10 nucleotides line up with TRBD1. The chain's CDR3 is CASSTQDRGRTEAFF. DNA of the CDR3: TGCGCCAGCAGCACCCAGGACAGGGGGAGGACTGAAGCTTTCTTT.